This is a list of T cell receptor beta chains from one sample in a study of cytomegalovirus exposure and HLA in healthy donors. The protocol was immunoSEQ multiplex PCR, while the TCRdb copy is restricted to in-frame clones and leaves out a portion. Here the sample table reports fewer than 100,000 clones. Source material: PBMCs. These receptor sequences come from a man between 45 and 60 years old in good health and CMV-seronegative. The conserved cysteine and the conserved F or W are not part of the CDR3 here. Fields, in order: CDR3 protein, J gene, V gene.

cdr3_aa: SVEEPQGAF
j_call: TRBJ1-1
v_call: TRBV29-1

cdr3_aa: ASGPQGNQPQH
j_call: TRBJ1-5
v_call: TRBV7-8

cdr3_aa: ASRGQTNYGYT
j_call: TRBJ1-2
v_call: TRBV6-1

cdr3_aa: SVEDWGAQH
j_call: TRBJ1-5
v_call: TRBV29-1

cdr3_aa: ASSAVLSSNQPQH
j_call: TRBJ1-5
v_call: TRBV19

cdr3_aa: ASSTGDSPLH
j_call: TRBJ1-6
v_call: TRBV6-6

cdr3_aa: ASSPRGLISGANVLT
j_call: TRBJ2-6
v_call: TRBV5-5

cdr3_aa: ASSLFYAAQGVAYEQY
j_call: TRBJ2-7
v_call: TRBV5-1

cdr3_aa: ASSEGTGLYEQY
j_call: TRBJ2-7
v_call: TRBV10-1

cdr3_aa: ASSLGQSNQPQH
j_call: TRBJ1-5
v_call: TRBV5-1

cdr3_aa: AWSGQGNEQF
j_call: TRBJ2-1
v_call: TRBV30

cdr3_aa: ASSGPRTVSNQPQH
j_call: TRBJ1-5
v_call: TRBV19

cdr3_aa: ASSLAQGSETQY
j_call: TRBJ2-5
v_call: TRBV7-2

cdr3_aa: ASSPRREGPYH
j_call: TRBJ1-6
v_call: TRBV18

cdr3_aa: ASSLLGTDTQY
j_call: TRBJ2-3
v_call: TRBV18

cdr3_aa: ASSEDRAYGYT
j_call: TRBJ1-2
v_call: TRBV6-1

cdr3_aa: ASSARDRVSYEQY
j_call: TRBJ2-7
v_call: TRBV6-1

cdr3_aa: ASSQTRPHEQY
j_call: TRBJ2-7
v_call: TRBV11-2